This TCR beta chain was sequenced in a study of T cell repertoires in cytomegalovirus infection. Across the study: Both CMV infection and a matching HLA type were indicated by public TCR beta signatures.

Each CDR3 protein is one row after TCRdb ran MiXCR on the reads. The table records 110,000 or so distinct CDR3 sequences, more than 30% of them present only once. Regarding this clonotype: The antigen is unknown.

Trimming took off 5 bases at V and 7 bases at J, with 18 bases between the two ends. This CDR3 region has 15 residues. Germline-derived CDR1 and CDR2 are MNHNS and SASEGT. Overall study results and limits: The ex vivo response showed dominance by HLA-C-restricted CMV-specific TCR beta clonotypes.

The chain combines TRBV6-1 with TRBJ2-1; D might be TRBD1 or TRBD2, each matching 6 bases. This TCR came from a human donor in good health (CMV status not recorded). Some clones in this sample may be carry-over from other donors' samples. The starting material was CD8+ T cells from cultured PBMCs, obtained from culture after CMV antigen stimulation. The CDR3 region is CASSPSWGAENEQFF. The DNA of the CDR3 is TGTGCCAGCAGTCCTTCGTGGGGGGCCGAGAATGAGCAGTTCTTC.